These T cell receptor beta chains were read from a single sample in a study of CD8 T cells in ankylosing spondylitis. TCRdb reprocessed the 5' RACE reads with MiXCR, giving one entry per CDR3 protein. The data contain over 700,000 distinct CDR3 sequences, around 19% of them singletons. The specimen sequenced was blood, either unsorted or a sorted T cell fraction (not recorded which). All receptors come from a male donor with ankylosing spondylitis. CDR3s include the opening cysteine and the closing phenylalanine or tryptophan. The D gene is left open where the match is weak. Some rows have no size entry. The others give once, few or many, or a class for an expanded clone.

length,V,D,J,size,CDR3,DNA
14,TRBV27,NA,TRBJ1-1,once,CASSEMIRNTEAFF,TGTGCCAGCAGTGAGATGATACGGAACACTGAAGCTTTCTTT
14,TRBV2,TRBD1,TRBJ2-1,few,CASFRDRQYNEQFF,TGTGCCAGCTTCCGGGACAGACAATACAATGAGCAGTTCTTC
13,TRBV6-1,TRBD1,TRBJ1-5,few,CASRDRVDQPQHF,TGTGCCAGCAGAGACAGGGTGGACCAGCCCCAGCATTTT
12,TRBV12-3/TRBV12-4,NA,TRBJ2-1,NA,CASTRGGYEQFF,TGTGCCAGCACCCGAGGGGGATATGAGCAGTTCTTC
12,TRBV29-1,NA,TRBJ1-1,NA,CSVPVANTEAFF,TGCAGCGTTCCGGTGGCGAACACTGAAGCTTTCTTT
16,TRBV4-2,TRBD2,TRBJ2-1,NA,CASSQETSGTYNEQFF,TGCGCCAGCAGCCAAGAAACTAGCGGGACGTACAATGAGCAGTTCTTC
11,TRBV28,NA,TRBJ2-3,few,CASTIGDTQYF,TGTGCCAGCACGATCGGAGATACGCAGTATTTT
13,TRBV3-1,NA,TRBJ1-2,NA,CASSQDNLYGYTF,TGTGCCAGCAGCCAAGATAATTTATATGGCTACACCTTC
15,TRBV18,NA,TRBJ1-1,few,CASSPLGQFNTEAFF,TGTGCCAGCTCACCACTCGGACAGTTTAACACTGAAGCTTTCTTT
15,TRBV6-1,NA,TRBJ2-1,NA,CASSPTLYADNEQFF,TGTGCCAGCAGCCCAACCTTGTACGCTGACAATGAGCAGTTCTTC
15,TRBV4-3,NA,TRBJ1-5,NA,CASSRGIVGNQPQHF,TGCGCCAGCAGCCGGGGGATTGTAGGCAATCAGCCCCAGCATTTT
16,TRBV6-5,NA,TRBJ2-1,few,CASSYSGQGSDNEQFF,TGTGCCAGCAGTTACTCGGGCCAGGGTAGCGACAATGAGCAGTTCTTC
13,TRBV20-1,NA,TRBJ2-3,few,CSAKPSWTDTQYF,TGCAGTGCTAAGCCTAGTTGGACAGATACGCAGTATTTT
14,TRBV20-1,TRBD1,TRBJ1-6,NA,CSATLGGGGSPLHF,TGCAGTGCTACTCTAGGGGGCGGGGGGTCACCCCTCCACTTT
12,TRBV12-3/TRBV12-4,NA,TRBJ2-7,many,CASSPPGYEQYF,TGTGCCAGCAGCCCGCCAGGGTACGAGCAGTACTTC
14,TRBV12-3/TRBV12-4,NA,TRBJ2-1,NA,CASSPIAALNEQFF,TGTGCCAGCAGTCCCATAGCGGCATTGAATGAGCAGTTCTTC
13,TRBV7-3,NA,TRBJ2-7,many,CASSLKVDHEQYF,TGTGCCAGCAGCTTAAAAGTTGACCACGAGCAGTACTTC
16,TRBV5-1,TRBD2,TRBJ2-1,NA,CASSLGLAEPYNEQFF,TGCGCCAGCAGCTTGGGACTAGCGGAACCCTACAATGAGCAGTTCTTC
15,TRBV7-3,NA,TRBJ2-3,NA,CASSLGGGPRDTQYF,TGTGCCAGCAGCTTAGGTGGGGGGCCCCGGGATACGCAGTATTTT
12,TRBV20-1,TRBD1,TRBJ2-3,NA,CSPTGGRDTQYF,TGCAGTCCGACAGGGGGTAGAGATACGCAGTATTTT
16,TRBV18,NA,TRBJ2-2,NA,CASSPRTIANTGELFF,TGTGCCAGCTCACCACGAACTATTGCTAACACCGGGGAGCTGTTTTTT
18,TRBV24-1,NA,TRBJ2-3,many,CATSDPSDRTSFPDTQYF,TGTGCCACCAGTGACCCTTCGGACAGAACCTCATTCCCAGATACGCAGTATTTT
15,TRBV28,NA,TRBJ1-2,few,CASSFGGAGDYGYTF,TGTGCCAGCAGTTTCGGGGGAGCTGGAGACTATGGCTACACCTTC
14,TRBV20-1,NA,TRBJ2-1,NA,CRARGLLTGDEQFF,TGCAGGGCCCGGGGGCTATTAACCGGGGATGAGCAGTTCTTC
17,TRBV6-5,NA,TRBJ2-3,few,CASSYQPSVRGVDTQYF,TGTGCCAGCAGTTACCAACCATCGGTTAGAGGGGTAGATACGCAGTATTTT
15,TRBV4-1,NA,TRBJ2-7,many,CASQLQADNPYEQYF,TGCGCCAGCCAACTCCAAGCGGACAACCCCTACGAGCAGTACTTC
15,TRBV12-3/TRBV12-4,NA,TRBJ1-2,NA,CASSYAGNSNYGYTF,TGTGCCAGCAGTTATGCAGGGAACTCTAACTATGGCTACACCTTC
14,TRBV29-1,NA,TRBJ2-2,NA,CSVEGEGEAGELFF,TGCAGCGTTGAGGGAGAGGGTGAGGCCGGGGAGCTGTTTTTT
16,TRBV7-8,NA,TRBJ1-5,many,CASSLALVGGNQPQHF,TGTGCCAGCAGCTTAGCGCTGGTTGGCGGCAATCAGCCCCAGCATTTT
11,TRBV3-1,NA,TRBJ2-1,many,CASSQVSLQIF,TGTGCCAGCAGCCAAGTGTCTCTTCAGATCTTC
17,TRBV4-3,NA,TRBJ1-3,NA,CASSQKLDGYSGNTIYF,TGCGCCAGCAGCCAAAAATTGGACGGCTACTCTGGAAACACCATATATTTT
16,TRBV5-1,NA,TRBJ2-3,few,CASSLSVTYGADTQYF,TGCGCCAGCAGCTTGTCGGTGACATACGGGGCAGATACGCAGTATTTT
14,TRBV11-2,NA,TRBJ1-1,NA,CASSLRTGATEAFF,TGTGCCAGCAGCTTGCGTACAGGAGCCACTGAAGCTTTCTTT
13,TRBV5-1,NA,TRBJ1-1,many,CASSLWGNTEAFF,TGCGCCAGCAGCTTGTGGGGGAACACTGAAGCTTTCTTT
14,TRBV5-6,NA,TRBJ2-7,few,CASSFKGLRYEQYF,TGTGCCAGCAGCTTTAAAGGACTACGCTACGAGCAGTACTTC
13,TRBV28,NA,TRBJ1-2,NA,CASSLLPSHGYTF,TGTGCCAGCAGTTTATTGCCATCGCATGGCTACACCTTC
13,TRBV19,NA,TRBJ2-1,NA,CASSMGQYNEQFF,TGTGCCAGTAGTATGGGCCAATACAATGAGCAGTTCTTC
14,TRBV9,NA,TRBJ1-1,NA,CASSPRGANTEAFF,TGTGCCAGCAGCCCCCGCGGGGCGAACACTGAAGCTTTCTTT
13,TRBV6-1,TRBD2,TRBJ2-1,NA,CASSRLASNEQFF,TGTGCCAGCAGCAGACTAGCGTCGAATGAGCAGTTCTTC
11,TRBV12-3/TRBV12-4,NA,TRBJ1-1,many,CASSTIASAFF,TGTGCCAGCAGCACAATAGCTTCAGCTTTCTTT
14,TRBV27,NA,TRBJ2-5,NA,CASGVSRAGETQYF,TGTGCCAGCGGAGTTTCGAGGGCCGGGGAGACCCAGTACTTC
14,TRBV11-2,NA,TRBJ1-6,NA,CASSTLGSGAPLHF,TGTGCCAGCAGCACTCTCGGGTCCGGGGCACCCCTCCACTTT
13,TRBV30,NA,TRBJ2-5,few,CAWKEEDQETQYF,TGTGCCTGGAAGGAGGAGGACCAAGAGACCCAGTACTTC
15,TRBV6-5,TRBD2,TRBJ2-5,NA,CASSYYGTSKETQYF,TGTGCCAGCAGTTACTACGGGACTAGTAAAGAGACCCAGTACTTC
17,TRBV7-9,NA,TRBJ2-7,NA,CASSLPHTEGPIYEQYF,TGTGCCAGCAGCTTACCCCATACCGAAGGACCTATCTACGAGCAGTACTTC
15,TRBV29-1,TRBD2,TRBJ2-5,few,CSVEVGLAGGETQYF,TGCAGCGTTGAAGTGGGACTAGCGGGAGGAGAGACCCAGTACTTC
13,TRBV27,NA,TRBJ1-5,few,CASSPVGDQPQHF,TGTGCCAGCAGTCCCGTGGGGGATCAGCCCCAGCATTTT
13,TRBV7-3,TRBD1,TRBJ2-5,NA,CASSSGQGQTQYF,TGTGCCAGCAGTTCGGGACAGGGTCAGACCCAGTACTTC
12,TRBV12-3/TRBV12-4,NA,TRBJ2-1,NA,CASSLGSDSMFF,TGTGCCAGCAGTTTAGGGTCGGACTCCATGTTCTTC
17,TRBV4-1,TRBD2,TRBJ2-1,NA,CASSQEVLAGGVDEQFF,TGCGCCAGCAGCCAAGAGGTTTTAGCGGGAGGGGTAGATGAGCAGTTCTTC
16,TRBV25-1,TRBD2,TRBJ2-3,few,CASSARLALGTDTQYF,TGTGCCAGCAGTGCCCGACTAGCGCTGGGCACAGATACGCAGTATTTT